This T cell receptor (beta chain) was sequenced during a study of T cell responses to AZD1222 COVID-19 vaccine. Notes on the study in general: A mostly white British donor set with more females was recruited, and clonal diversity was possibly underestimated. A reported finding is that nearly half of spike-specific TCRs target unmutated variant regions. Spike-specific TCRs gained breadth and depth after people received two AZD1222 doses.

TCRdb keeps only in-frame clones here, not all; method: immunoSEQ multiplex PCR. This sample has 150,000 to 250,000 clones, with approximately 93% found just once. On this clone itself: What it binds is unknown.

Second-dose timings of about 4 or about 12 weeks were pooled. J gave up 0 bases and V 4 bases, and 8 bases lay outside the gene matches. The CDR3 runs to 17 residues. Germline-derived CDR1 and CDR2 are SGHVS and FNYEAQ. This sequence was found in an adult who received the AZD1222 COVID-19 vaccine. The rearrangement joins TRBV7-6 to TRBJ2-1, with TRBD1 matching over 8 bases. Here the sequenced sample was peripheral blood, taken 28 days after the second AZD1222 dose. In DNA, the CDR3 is TGTGCCAGCAGCTATGGGCTCGGGACAGGCTCCTACAATGAGCAGTTCTTC. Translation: CASSYGLGTGSYNEQFF.